This T cell receptor beta chain was recorded in a study of shared clonotypes between healthy human individuals. The CDR3 has 18 residues. V shed 0 bases and J 3 bases; nucleotides not matched to a gene: 10. Germline values: CDR1 SGDLS, CDR2 YYNGEE. The sorted-subset replicate PCRs were given 200 ng DNA, which is roughly 30,000 T cell genomes. Some clones are missing from TCRdb's copy, which holds only in-frame ones; the method was immunoSEQ multiplex PCR. The table shows approximately 1.5 million clones, with approximately 98.5% occurring only once. The TCR sequence derives from a man between 25 and 39 years old in good health. The chain is built from TRBV9 and TRBJ2-1, with 9 bases matching TRBD1. The specimen was naive CD4+ T cells sorted from blood. Subset noted: CD45RA+ positively selected. CDR3 region: CASSVAPSTGGLYNEQFF. CDR3 DNA sequence: TGTGCCAGCAGCGTAGCTCCGTCCACAGGGGGCCTCTACAATGAGCAGTTCTTC.